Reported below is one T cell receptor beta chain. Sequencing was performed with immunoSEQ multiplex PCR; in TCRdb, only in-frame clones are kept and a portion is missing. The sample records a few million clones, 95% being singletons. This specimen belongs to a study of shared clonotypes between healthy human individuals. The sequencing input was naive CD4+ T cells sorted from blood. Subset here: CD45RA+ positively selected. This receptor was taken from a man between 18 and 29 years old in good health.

In nucleotides, the CDR3 is TGTGCCAGCTGCCGGGACTACCCGAATGAGCAGTTCTTC. Amino acid sequence: CASCRDYPNEQFF. J is TRBJ2-1 and V is TRBV5-5; TRBD2 agrees at 7 bases. The V gene end was trimmed by 7 bases and the J gene end by 7 bases; junction bases not matched to a gene: 8. CDR1 SGHKS and CDR2 YYEKEE come from the germline V gene (reference sequence). The CDR3 sequence is 13 residues long. The variable domain in full, completed from reference TRBV5-5 and TRBJ2-1, reads DAGVTQSPTHLIKTRGQQVTLRCSPISGHKSVSWYQQVLGQGPQFIFQYYEKEERGRGNFPDRFSARQFPNYSSELNVNALLLGDSALYLCASCRDYPNEQFFGPGTRLTVL.